The 10 T cell receptor beta chains given below trace back to one sample, sequenced in a study of T cells after yellow fever vaccination. TCRdb re-called the 5' RACE reads with MiXCR, one entry per CDR3 protein. The table has 350,000 to 550,000 distinct CDR3 sequences, roughly a sixth seen once. This specimen consisted of PBMCs, obtained before the yellow fever booster vaccination. The receptors shown here come from a young man who received the YFV17D yellow fever vaccine.

The V gene is TRBV6-2 or TRBV6-3, the J gene TRBJ1-2, with D possibly matching TRBD1 (5 bases). The ends were cut back, 4 bases at V and 8 bases at J, with 8 bases in the middle. CDR1 MNHEY and CDR2 SVGEGT come from the germline V gene. The CDR3 contains 11 residues. The CDR3 nucleotides read TGTGCCAGCAGTTCTAGGGGAGGCTACACCTTC. This encodes CASSSRGGYTF.

The CDR3 sequence: CASSPPGLAGVNTGELFF. DNA of the CDR3: TGTGCCAGCAGCCCACCGGGGCTAGCGGGGGTGAACACCGGGGAGCTGTTTTTT. This chain connects TRBV27 to TRBJ2-2, with 10 bases identical to TRBD2. Germline CDR1 MNHEY, CDR2 SMNVEV (reference sequence). The CDR3 length is 18 residues. The junction had 11 bases not matched to a gene; V was cut back by 6 bases and J by 1 base.

This clonotype was observed a handful of times. The chain recombines TRBV10-3 with TRBJ2-7, with D tentatively TRBD2 (6 bases). This CDR3 contains 14 residues. The germline V gene has CDR1 ENHRY and CDR2 SYGVKD. V was trimmed by 0 bases and J by 2 bases, leaving 8 bases between them. The CDR3 nucleotides read TGTGCCATCAGTGAGTCGAGACTAGCCTACGAGCAGTACTTC. This gives the protein CAISESRLAYEQYF.

This clonotype was seen a handful of times. The chain links TRBV7-9 to TRBJ1-5; possibly TRBD1 for D (6 bases). CDR1 SEHNR and CDR2 FQNEAQ come from the germline V gene (reference sequence). V lost 5 bases and J lost 7, with 15 bases in between. The CDR3 length is 14 residues. The CDR3 is CASSRGQRGQPQHF. The CDR3 DNA reads as TGTGCCAGCAGCCGGGGACAAAGGGGACAGCCCCAGCATTTT.

This clonotype showed up just a few times. The chain has TRBV12-3 or TRBV12-4 and TRBJ1-4; unclear D gene. This CDR3 has 14 amino acids. Trimming removed 1 base at V and 8 bases at J, with 11 bases between. CDR3 amino acids: CASSLVGRGEKLFF. The CDR3 DNA reads as TGTGCCAGCAGTTTAGTGGGTCGTGGAGAAAAACTGTTTTTT.

There are many counts of this clonotype. The gene calls are TRBV20-1 and TRBJ2-2; D not certain. This CDR3 is 13 amino acids long. Trimming cost V 4 bases and J 2 bases, with 8 bases left between them. Germline V gives CDR1 DFQATT, CDR2 SNEGSKA (reference sequence). CDR3: CSANIANTGELFF. CDR3 coding DNA: TGCAGTGCTAACATCGCCAACACCGGGGAGCTGTTTTTT.

Here the CDR3 DNA reads TGTGCCAGCAGCTTAGCCTCAGGGGACACCTACAATGAGCAGTTCTTC. This sequence encodes CASSLASGDTYNEQFF. The chain uses TRBV7-2 and TRBJ2-1; tentative D call: TRBD1 (6 bases). Trimming stripped 0 bases from V and 2 bases from J, with 11 bases between. Germline CDR1 SGHTA, CDR2 FQGNSA. The CDR3 loop spans 16 amino acids.

The genes are TRBV7-6 and TRBJ1-5; D call uncertain. The CDR3 loop spans 17 amino acids. V was shortened by 6 bases and J by 0 bases, with 18 bases between the two germline ends. The germline gives CDR1 SGHVS, CDR2 FNYEAQ. CDR3 residues: CASSLGIGLNSNQPQHF. The CDR3 DNA reads as TGTGCCAGCAGTTTGGGAATCGGACTAAATAGCAATCAGCCCCAGCATTTT.

This clonotype was counted a few times. This sequence joins TRBV12-3 or TRBV12-4 and TRBJ1-5; 9 bases are shared with TRBD1. The V segment lost 6 bases and the J segment 7 bases; nucleotides outside the gene matches: 7. The CDR3 has 14 amino acids. The CDR3 is CASSLRQGVQPQHF. The CDR3 nucleotides read TGTGCCAGCAGCCTTAGACAGGGGGTCCAGCCCCAGCATTTT.

This clonotype has just a few counts. The rearrangement uses TRBV4-2 and TRBJ2-1; 8 positions match TRBD1. Germline assignment: CDR1 LGHNA and CDR2 YNFKEQ. CDR3 size: 15 residues. Germline trimming cut 5 bases from V and 8 bases from J; bases unmatched to any gene: 11. CDR3 protein: CASSETYRGEYEQFF. The DNA for the CDR3 is TGTGCCAGCAGCGAAACTTACAGGGGGGAGTATGAGCAGTTCTTC.